The 17 T cell receptor beta chains in this list originate from one sample, sequenced in a study of blood T cell repertoires in COVID-19. Here immunoSEQ multiplex PCR was the method, and the copy in TCRdb shows in-frame clones only, minus some. The data show 200,000 to 250,000 clones, with approximately 84% seen just once and approximately 2% held by the top ten. The sequencing sample was made of PBMCs or T cells enriched from blood (not recorded which). The source is a man in his 60s who had recovered from COVID-19.

This chain joins TRBV7-3 and TRBJ1-1; TRBD1 is a possible D gene (5 bases). Germline V gives CDR1 SGHTA, CDR2 FQGTGA. Trimming removed 5 bases at V and 1 base at J, with 8 bases between. This CDR3 spans 13 amino acids. In DNA form, the CDR3 reads TGTGCCAGCAGCCACGACAGGAACACTGAAGCTTTCTTT. Protein product: CASSHDRNTEAFF.

The genes are TRBV21-1 and TRBJ2-7; the listed D gene, TRBD2, was not tested against the DNA. TRBV21-1 counts as a pseudogene. The CDR3 extends over 16 amino acids. The CDR3 loop is CASPFIGAGDSYEQYF. CDR3 nucleotides: TGTGCCAGCCCCTTCATTGGGGCGGGGGACTCCTACGAGCAGTACTTC.

This chain links TRBV6-4 with TRBJ1-2, with TRBD1 identical over 10 bases. Germline assignment: CDR1 MRHNA and CDR2 SNTAGT. The junction had 12 bases not matched to a gene; V was cut back by 9 bases and J by 8 bases. The CDR3 contains 14 residues. The CDR3 loop is CARDRQGASGGYTF. The DNA of the CDR3 is TGTGCCAGGGACAGACAGGGGGCATCTGGCGGCTACACCTTC.

The chain joins TRBV6-5 to TRBJ1-1, with TRBD1 matching over 10 bases. This CDR3 spans 15 amino acids. CDR1 is MNHEY and CDR2 is SVGAGI in the germline V gene. After removal of 6 bases from V and 5 bases from J, the junction contained 9 bases not matched to a gene. CDR3 amino acids: CASSAQDRGGTEAFF. The CDR3 DNA follows: TGTGCCAGCAGCGCCCAGGACAGGGGGGGTACTGAAGCTTTCTTT.

The chain joins TRBV10-3 to TRBJ2-7; 7 positions match TRBD1. Germline V lookup: CDR1 ENHRY, CDR2 SYGVKD. V shed 0 bases and J 2 bases; nucleotides not matched to a gene: 4. The CDR3 has 15 amino acids. The CDR3 region has the DNA TGTGCCATCAGTGAGTCCTATGACAGGGCCTACGAGCAGTACTTC. Translated, it gives CAISESYDRAYEQYF.

V is TRBV9 and J is TRBJ1-3; no clear D gene. V lost 7 bases and J lost 2, with 16 bases in between. CDR1 is SGDLS, CDR2 YYNGEE, per germline. This CDR3 is built from 15 residues. The CDR3 DNA follows: TGTGCCAGCGGACTGCAGGAAAATGCTGGAAACACCATATATTTT. Translated: CASGLQENAGNTIYF.

The chain is built from TRBV11-3 and TRBJ2-7; TRBD1 matches at 8 bases. The ends lost 5 bases at V and 7 bases at J; junction bases unmatched: 10. Germline V gene lookup returns CDR1 SGHNT and CDR2 YENEEA. This CDR3 region has 14 residues. The CDR3 DNA follows: TGTGCCAGCAGCCCCAGGGACAGGAGAGAGGAGCAGTACTTC. Protein sequence: CASSPRDRREEQYF.

The J gene is TRBJ1-1, the V gene TRBV12-5; 9 bases are shared with TRBD1. This CDR3 has 16 residues. V shed 5 bases and J 4 bases; nucleotides not matched to a gene: 11. Germline V gene data show CDR1 as LGHNT and CDR2 as FRNRAP. The CDR3 sequence: CASGISQGAGITEAFF. The CDR3 DNA reads TGTGCTAGTGGTATCTCACAGGGGGCAGGGATCACTGAAGCTTTCTTT.

This rearrangement joins TRBV6-4 to TRBJ1-6; D possibly corresponds to TRBD1 (6 bases). V dropped 6 bases and J dropped 5 bases, with 20 bases sitting between them. Germline-derived CDR1 and CDR2 are MRHNA and SNTAGT. The CDR3 is 17 amino acids. In nucleotides, the CDR3 is TGTGCCAGCAGCCTTCAAACAGGGTTAGATCATAATTCACCCCTCCACTTT. Translating it yields CASSLQTGLDHNSPLHF.

This clone was seen just once. This sequence joins TRBV9 and TRBJ1-3; 10 bases are shared with TRBD1. The germline CDR1 and CDR2 sequences are SGDLS and YYNGEE. J gave up 3 bases and V 0 bases, and 9 bases lay outside the gene matches. This CDR3 contains 18 residues. For the CDR3, the DNA is TGTGCCAGCAGCGTAGAATACACCGGGACAGGGGTTGGAAACACCATATATTTT. Amino acids: CASSVEYTGTGVGNTIYF. Based on the CDR3 plus reference TRBV9 and TRBJ1-3, the full variable domain is DSGVTQTPKHLITATGQRVTLRCSPRSGDLSVYWYQQSLDQGLQFLIQYYNGEERAKGNILERFSAQQFPDLHSELNLSSLELGDSALYFCASSVEYTGTGVGNTIYFGEGSWLTVV.

The chain recombines TRBV3-1 (or the pseudogene TRBV3-2) with TRBJ2-3; tentative D call: TRBD2 (6 bases). V dropped 3 bases and J dropped 0 bases, with 7 bases sitting between them. This CDR3 is built from 14 residues. Germline lookup yields CDR1 LGHDT and CDR2 YNNKEL (reference sequence). The CDR3 DNA follows: TGTGCCAGCAGCCAGAGCGGGAGCACAGATACGCAGTATTTT. This encodes CASSQSGSTDTQYF.

The chain couples TRBV9 to TRBJ2-7; 9 positions agree with TRBD2. CDR1 is SGDLS and CDR2 is YYNGEE in the germline V gene. V lost 3 bases to trimming and J lost 3 bases; unmatched junction nucleotides: 10. This CDR3 comprises 16 residues. The CDR3: CASSAAGGRHDYEQYF. In nucleotides, the CDR3 is TGTGCCAGCAGCGCTGCGGGGGGGCGGCACGACTACGAGCAGTACTTC.

The chain joins TRBV30 to TRBJ2-3; D is uncertain. CDR1 GTSNPN and CDR2 SVGIG come from the germline V gene (reference sequence). This CDR3 comprises 12 residues. The V gene lost 0 bases and the J gene lost 12 bases, with 13 bases spanning the gap. The CDR3 DNA sequence: TGTGCCTGGAGTGTTGGCACGCCTTTCCAGTATTTT. This encodes CAWSVGTPFQYF.

The chain links TRBV7-3 to TRBJ2-5, with 7 bases fitting TRBD1. The DNA matches TRBJ2-7 better at its end, which makes the J call doubtful. This CDR3 contains 13 residues. In germline, CDR1 is SGHTA, CDR2 FQGTGA. Written as DNA, the CDR3 is TGTGCCAGCAGCCCAACCCCAGGGGGCGAGCAGTACTTC. It yields the protein CASSPTPGGEQYF.

The chain joins TRBV2 to TRBJ2-3; D might be TRBD1 (5 bases). Germline loops: CDR1 SNHLY, CDR2 FYNNEI. V gave up 6 bases and J gave up 0 bases, with 10 bases separating them. The CDR3 runs 14 residues. CDR3 region: CASSPGSSTDTQYF. CDR3 nucleotides: TGTGCCAGCAGCCCAGGGTCCAGCACAGATACGCAGTATTTT.

This chain joins TRBV10-2 and TRBJ2-3; D is possibly TRBD2 (6 bases). In germline, CDR1 is WSHSY, CDR2 SAAADI. V shed 6 bases and J shed 3 bases, with 13 bases lying between them. The CDR3 covers 14 residues. This CDR3 is CASSSVGRTDTQYF. DNA of the CDR3: TGCGCCAGCAGCTCGGTAGGGAGGACAGATACGCAGTATTTT.

A single count supports this clone. The chain couples TRBV21-1 to TRBJ1-2; the table's D gene call, TRBD1, was not cross checked with the DNA. TRBV21-1 is recorded as a pseudogene. CDR3 length equals 15 residues. The CDR3 sequence is CASSKGGHGKDGYTF. CDR3 in DNA: TGTGCCAGCAGCAAAGGGGGACATGGGAAGGATGGCTACACCTTC.